The next 21 T cell receptor beta chains were all read from a single sample in a study of OX40 agonist ivuxolimab in advanced cancers. Sequencing used immunoSEQ multiplex PCR; TCRdb keeps in-frame clones, though not all of them. This table has about 27,000 clones, approximately 85% appearing once. The starting material was CD4+ or CD8+ T cells sorted from blood, obtained in a trial of the OX40 agonist ivuxolimab. The receptors derive from an adult with an advanced solid tumor such as melanoma, head and neck, liver or kidney cancer.

This rearrangement joins TRBV7-9 to TRBJ2-7, with TRBD1 identical over 9 bases. Germline CDR1 SEHNR, CDR2 FQNEAQ (reference sequence). With V trimmed by 8 bases and J by 6 bases, 8 bases remained unmatched. CDR3 size: 13 residues. The CDR3 nucleotides read TGTGCCAGCCTTGACAGGGGGACAAGCGAGCAGTACTTC. Residues: CASLDRGTSEQYF.

V gene TRBV9 combines with J gene TRBJ2-7; TRBD1 agrees at 9 bases. CDR1 SGDLS and CDR2 YYNGEE come from the germline V gene. The CDR3 spans 19 residues. The V and J ends lost 3 bases and 0 bases, in that order; junction bases with no gene match: 16. The CDR3 DNA reads TGTGCCAGCAGCGGAGAGGGGACAGGGAGTAGCGGCTACTCCTACGAGCAGTACTTC. Translation: CASSGEGTGSSGYSYEQYF.

This chain connects TRBV27 to TRBJ1-1; TRBD1 might be the D (6 bases). Germline V gene sequence: CDR1 MNHEY, CDR2 SMNVEV (reference sequence). The ends were cut back, 3 bases at V and 4 bases at J, with 12 bases in the middle. The CDR3 contains 14 residues. CDR3 sequence (DNA): TGTGCCAGCAGTTTCCGGGGGCAAACCACTGAAGCTTTCTTT. Translation: CASSFRGQTTEAFF.

This clone was seen only a few times. The V gene is TRBV14, the J gene TRBJ2-5, with TRBD1 as a possible D gene (6 bases). The germline V gene has CDR1 SGHDN and CDR2 FVKESK. This CDR3 region has 13 residues. V was trimmed by 3 bases and J by 7 bases, leaving 12 bases between them. This CDR3 reads CASSQSSGATQYF. DNA for the CDR3: TGTGCCAGCAGCCAGTCGTCAGGGGCGACCCAGTACTTC.

The chain employs TRBV2 and TRBJ2-5; TRBD2 is a possible D gene (7 bases). Deletions cut 2 bases from V and 0 bases from J, with 19 bases between. The length of the CDR3 is 18 residues. CDR1 SNHLY and CDR2 FYNNEI come from the germline V gene. In DNA, the CDR3 is TGTGCCAGCAGTGAAAGGCTAGCGGAGGGGGGGTACCAAGAGACCCAGTACTTC. It codes for CASSERLAEGGYQETQYF. Combining the CDR3 with reference TRBV2 and TRBJ2-5 gives the whole variable domain EPEVTQTPSHQVTQMGQEVILRCVPISNHLYFYWYRQILGQKVEFLVSFYNNEISEKSEIFDDQFSVERPDGSNFTLKIRSTKLEDSAMYFCASSERLAEGGYQETQYFGPGTRLLVL.

J is TRBJ1-6 and V is TRBV7-3; 8 bases align to TRBD1. The CDR3 spans 19 residues. Germline CDR1 SGHTA, CDR2 FQGTGA. V was clipped by 2 bases and J by 7 bases; unmatched bases: 16. Here the CDR3 reads CASSLRGQGAPGGNSPLHF. The CDR3 nucleotides read TGTGCCAGCAGCTTACGAGGACAGGGAGCTCCGGGGGGGAATTCACCCCTCCACTTT.

CDR3 nucleotide sequence: TGTGCCAGTAACATTAAGGGGGCGGTCAATCAGCCCCAGCATTTT. Translation: CASNIKGAVNQPQHF. The chain has TRBV19 and TRBJ1-5, with TRBD1 matching 7 bases. Unmatched junction bases numbered 9, after V lost 7 bases and J lost 3 bases. The CDR3 has 15 residues. Germline CDR1 LNHDA, CDR2 SQIVND (reference sequence).

The chain joins TRBV7-8 to TRBJ1-2; D is uncertain. The CDR3 contains 12 residues. Trimming pared 5 bases from V and 4 bases from J, leaving 8 bases between. Germline V gene sequence: CDR1 SGHVS, CDR2 FQNEAQ. The CDR3 DNA is TGTGCCAGCAGCCCCGAGGGCTATGGCTACACCTTC. Translated: CASSPEGYGYTF.

The chain joins TRBV6-6 to TRBJ2-1, with a tentative D call TRBD1 (5 bases). V lost 5 bases to trimming and J lost 8 bases, with 16 bases between them. The CDR3 consists of 14 residues. CDR1 and CDR2 from the germline V gene are MNHNY and SVGAGI (reference sequence). CDR3 region: CASSVGQFIDEQFF. CDR3 in DNA: TGTGCCAGCAGTGTAGGACAATTCATAGATGAGCAGTTCTTC.

The rearrangement links TRBV27 to TRBJ2-7; 10 bases line up with TRBD2. The CDR3 is made up of 14 amino acids. Losses at the gene ends were 5 bases for V and 6 bases for J; bases not matched to a gene: 7. CDR1 MNHEY and CDR2 SMNVEV come from the germline V gene (reference sequence). DNA for the CDR3: TGTGCCAGCAGTGAGGCCGGGACTAGCGTCGAGCAGTACTTC. It is translated as CASSEAGTSVEQYF.

The CDR3 DNA reads TGTGCCAGCAGCCCAGACGGACGAAGGGACACTGAAGCTTTCTTT. It specifies CASSPDGRRDTEAFF. The rearrangement joins TRBV4-2 to TRBJ1-1; the D is unclear. Trimming stripped 4 bases from V and 3 bases from J, with 15 bases between. The CDR3 loop spans 15 amino acids. The germline CDR1 and CDR2 sequences are LGHNA and YNFKEQ.

The V and J genes are TRBV9 and TRBJ1-3; perhaps TRBD1 as D (5 bases). Trimming pared 0 bases from V and 1 base from J, leaving 11 bases between. Germline assignment: CDR1 SGDLS and CDR2 YYNGEE. This CDR3 is built from 16 residues. CDR3 DNA sequence: TGTGCCAGCAGCGTAGAGGACCCAGGGTCTGGAAACACCATATATTTT. Translating gives CASSVEDPGSGNTIYF.

The chain employs TRBV9 and TRBJ2-1; D unresolved. Germline values: CDR1 SGDLS, CDR2 YYNGEE. V was shortened by 0 bases and J by 3 bases, with 10 bases between the two germline ends. This CDR3 region has 15 residues. CDR3 sequence: CASSVEPVGYNEQFF. The DNA of the CDR3 is TGTGCCAGCAGCGTAGAGCCAGTGGGCTACAATGAGCAGTTCTTC.

This chain links TRBV5-6 with TRBJ2-3; D possibly corresponds to TRBD1 (6 bases). The V end was cut by 2 bases, the J end by 1 base, with 11 bases between. Germline lookup yields CDR1 SGHDT and CDR2 YYEEEE. This CDR3 contains 15 residues. This CDR3 reads CASSLQGFGTDTQYF. In DNA form, the CDR3 reads TGTGCCAGCAGCTTACAGGGTTTCGGCACAGATACGCAGTATTTT.

This chain joins TRBV6-5 and TRBJ2-3; 8 nucleotides line up with TRBD2. After removal of 6 bases from V and 1 base from J, the junction contained 3 bases not matched to a gene. Per germline, CDR1 MNHEY and CDR2 SVGAGI. The CDR3 spans 14 residues. In DNA form, the CDR3 reads TGTGCCAGCAGCGAACTAGCGGGCACAGATACGCAGTATTTT. Its translation is CASSELAGTDTQYF.

A single count supports this clone. This chain connects TRBV4-1 to TRBJ2-1; no firm D call. Germline-derived CDR1 and CDR2 are MGHRA and YSYEKL. The V end lost 4 bases, the J end lost 0 bases, and 13 bases lay between the germline ends. The CDR3 has 16 residues. The CDR3 reads CASSLRAAVSYNEQFF. The DNA for the CDR3 is TGCGCCAGCAGCCTCCGGGCCGCAGTCTCCTACAATGAGCAGTTCTTC.

CDR3 in amino acids: CASPGDRGRNTIYF. CDR3 bases: TGTGCCAGCCCAGGGGACAGGGGTCGAAACACCATATATTTT. The J gene is TRBJ1-3, the V gene TRBV6-4; TRBD1 matches at 10 bases. The V segment lost 8 bases and the J segment 5 bases; nucleotides outside the gene matches: 6. CDR1 is MRHNA and CDR2 is SNTAGT in the germline V gene. This CDR3 is built from 14 residues.

Only one count was recorded for this clone. This sequence joins TRBV14 and TRBJ1-1; the match to TRBD1 covers 8 bases. Losses at the gene ends were 3 bases for V and 0 bases for J; bases not matched to a gene: 3. Germline lookup yields CDR1 SGHDN and CDR2 FVKESK. CDR3 length equals 15 residues. The CDR3 DNA sequence: TGTGCCAGCAGCCACAGGACAGGGATGAACACTGAAGCTTTCTTT. Residues: CASSHRTGMNTEAFF. The variable domain in full, completed from reference TRBV14 and TRBJ1-1, reads EAGVTQFPSHSVIEKGQTVTLRCDPISGHDNLYWYRRVMGKEIKFLLHFVKESKQDESGMPNNRFLAERTGGTYSTLKVQPAELEDSGVYFCASSHRTGMNTEAFFGQGTRLTVV.

The rearrangement uses TRBV7-8 and TRBJ2-4; 12 bases fit TRBD2. The V gene end was trimmed by 1 base and the J gene end by 5 bases; junction bases not matched to a gene: 18. The CDR3 sequence is 21 residues long. The germline gives CDR1 SGHVS, CDR2 FQNEAQ. The CDR3 DNA reads as TGTGCCAGCAGCTTAGGTGGCAGGGGGCTCCGGCTAGCGGGAGGGGAAAACATTCAGTACTTC. Translating it yields CASSLGGRGLRLAGGENIQYF.

The chain couples TRBV28 to TRBJ2-7; the D is unclear. With 4 bases removed from V and 1 base from J, the gap between germline ends came to 8 bases. Germline CDR1 and CDR2: MDHEN and SYDVKM. The CDR3 covers 13 residues. The CDR3 coding sequence is TGTGCCAGCAGTTCAATACCATCCTACGAGCAGTACTTC. It codes for CASSSIPSYEQYF.

The chain recombines TRBV27 with TRBJ2-3; the match to TRBD2 covers 8 bases. With 7 bases clipped from V and 0 bases from J, the junction kept 15 bases outside the gene matches. The CDR3 totals 18 residues. Looked up from germline, CDR1 is MNHEY and CDR2 is SMNVEV (reference sequence). The CDR3 sequence: CASTPSGGAGVSTDTQYF. The DNA of the CDR3 is TGTGCCAGCACCCCCTCGGGGGGAGCGGGGGTTAGCACAGATACGCAGTATTTT.